The clone carrying this T cell receptor beta chain came up once. The record originates from a study of long-term antiretroviral therapy in people with HIV. An immunoSEQ assay, version v3.0, was performed at survey level. Measured with immunoSEQ multiplex PCR; TCRdb has only the in-frame clones, and not every one. The data show approximately 20,000 clones, roughly 79% seen once. The CDR3 has 14 amino acids. In germline, CDR1 is KGHSH, CDR2 LQKENI. V lost 8 bases to trimming and J lost 4 bases; unmatched junction nucleotides: 7. Sequences were derived from unsorted PBMCs, sampled 2.2 years after starting antiretroviral therapy. This TCR was recovered from a man aged 45-65 years with HIV. This chain links TRBV18 with TRBJ2-2; 7 bases line up with TRBD2. This CDR3 is CASQEVAGTGELFF. The CDR3 DNA is TGTGCCAGCCAAGAGGTAGCGGGCACCGGGGAGCTGTTTTTT.